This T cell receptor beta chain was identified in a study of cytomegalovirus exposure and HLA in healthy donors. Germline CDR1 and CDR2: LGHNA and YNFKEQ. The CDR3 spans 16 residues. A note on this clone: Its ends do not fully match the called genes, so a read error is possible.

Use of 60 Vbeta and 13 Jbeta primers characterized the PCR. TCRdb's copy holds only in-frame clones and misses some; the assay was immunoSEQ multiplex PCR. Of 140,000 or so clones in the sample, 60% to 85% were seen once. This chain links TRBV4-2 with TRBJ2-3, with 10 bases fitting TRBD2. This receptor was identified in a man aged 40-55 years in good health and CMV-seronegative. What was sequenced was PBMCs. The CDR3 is CAGSQGSGGATDTQYF. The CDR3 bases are TGTGCCGGCAGCCAAGGGAGCGGGGGGGCAACAGATACGCAGTATTTT.